The 16 T cell receptor beta chains in this list originate from one sample, sequenced in a study of T cells after posttransplantation cyclophosphamide. Busulfan-fludarabine conditioning, marrow transplant, and cyclophosphamide on days +3 and +4 were administered. Libraries were prepared by immunoSEQ multiplex PCR; TCRdb keeps only in-frame clonotypes and omits some of them. This sample carries approximately 15,000 clones, none of them present only once. The starting material was PBMCs, obtained around 1,200 days after allogeneic stem cell transplant with posttransplant cyclophosphamide. These TCRs come from a female patient in her forties who received an allogeneic stem cell transplant from a related donor, was CMV-positive, and had no GVHD. Some T cells could come from the graft donor.

This clone came up many times. The V and J genes are TRBV12-5 and TRBJ1-1, with 7 bases aligning to TRBD1. Germline lookup yields CDR1 LGHNT and CDR2 FRNRAP. V shed 5 bases and J 1 base; nucleotides not matched to a gene: 4. The CDR3 is 14 residues long. In nucleotides, the CDR3 is TGTGCTAGTGGTGCCCGGGACAGGAACACTGAAGCTTTCTTT. It translates to CASGARDRNTEAFF.

This clone was counted many times. This chain links TRBV6-5 with TRBJ2-3, with D possibly TRBD1 on 5 matching bases. The CDR3 extends over 13 amino acids. V lost 7 bases to trimming and J lost 2 bases, with 10 bases between them. The germline gives CDR1 MNHEY, CDR2 SVGAGI. In DNA form, the CDR3 reads TGTGCCAGCAAGTTAGGGGCCACAGATACGCAGTATTTT. Its translation: CASKLGATDTQYF.

A few counts support this clone. This sequence joins TRBV7-9 and TRBJ1-1, with no clear D. The V end was cut by 9 bases, the J end by 0 bases, with 8 bases between. The CDR3 runs to 12 residues. CDR1 and CDR2 (germline): SEHNR, FQNEAQ (reference sequence). In nucleotides, the CDR3 is TGTGCCAGGGGAGAGATGAACACTGAAGCTTTCTTT. Translated: CARGEMNTEAFF.

This clone was counted many times. The chain recombines TRBV11-2 with TRBJ2-1; 10 bases fit TRBD2. V shed 3 bases, J shed 6 bases, and the junction held 11 bases outside the gene matches. The V gene's germline CDR1 is SGHAT and CDR2 FQNNGV. The CDR3 spans 17 residues. CDR3 sequence: CASSFGLAGVLLNEQFF. For the CDR3, the DNA is TGTGCCAGCAGCTTTGGGCTAGCGGGGGTCCTCCTCAATGAGCAGTTCTTC. The full variable domain, its missing parts supplied by reference TRBV11-2 and TRBJ2-1, is EAGVAQSPRYKIIEKRQSVAFWCNPISGHATLYWYQQILGQGPKLLIQFQNNGVVDDSQLPKDRFSAERLKGVDSTLKIQPAKLEDSAVYLCASSFGLAGVLLNEQFFGPGTRLTVL.

This clone showed up many times. This chain uses TRBV11-1 with TRBJ2-5; 9 positions agree with TRBD1. With 7 bases clipped from V and 4 bases from J, the junction kept 7 bases outside the gene matches. CDR3 size: 14 residues. Germline CDR1 reads SGHAT; CDR2 reads FQDESV (reference sequence). The CDR3 nucleotides read TGTGCCAGCAAAACCACAGGGGGCGCAGAGACCCAGTACTTC. Amino acid sequence: CASKTTGGAETQYF.

The CDR3 here is CASSGQTSSSSYEQYF. The CDR3 nucleotides are TGTGCCAGCAGTGGGCAGACTTCCTCTAGCTCCTACGAGCAGTACTTC. The V call is TRBV2, the J call TRBJ2-7; D unclear. CDR3 length equals 16 residues. CDR1 is SNHLY and CDR2 is FYNNEI in the germline V gene. V was pared by 4 bases and J by 0 bases, with 16 bases between. Based on the CDR3 plus reference TRBV2 and TRBJ2-7, the full variable domain is EPEVTQTPSHQVTQMGQEVILRCVPISNHLYFYWYRQILGQKVEFLVSFYNNEISEKSEIFDDQFSVERPDGSNFTLKIRSTKLEDSAMYFCASSGQTSSSSYEQYFGPGTRLTVT.

By sample fraction, this clone is medium-sized. The rearrangement links TRBV19 to TRBJ2-1, with 11 bases fitting TRBD2. Germline-derived CDR1 and CDR2 are LNHDA and SQIVND (reference sequence). This CDR3 contains 15 residues. V shed 6 bases, J shed 7 bases, and the junction held 8 bases outside the gene matches. CDR3 in DNA: TGTGCCAGTAGGACAGCGGCTAGCGGGGGGAATGAGCAGTTCTTC. Its protein product is CASRTAASGGNEQFF. The complete variable domain, with remaining parts taken from reference TRBV19 and TRBJ2-1, reads DGGITQSPKYLFRKEGQNVTLSCEQNLNHDAMYWYRQDPGQGLRLIYYSQIVNDFQKGDIAEGYSVSREKKESFPLTVTSAQKNPTAFYLCASRTAASGGNEQFFGPGTRLTVL.

This clone was seen only a few times. The V and J genes are TRBV2 and TRBJ1-2; possible D gene TRBD1, 6 bases. CDR1 is SNHLY and CDR2 is FYNNEI in the germline V gene. Trimming removed 4 bases at V and 8 bases at J, with 17 bases between. CDR3 length: 14 residues. CDR3 in amino acids: CASSATGSVYGYTF. Here the CDR3 DNA reads TGTGCCAGCAGTGCTACAGGGTCGGTGTACGGCTACACCTTC.

This clone was recorded at least ten times. The rearrangement links TRBV7-6 to TRBJ2-3; D is unresolved. V lost 5 bases to trimming and J lost 3 bases, with 18 bases between them. Germline CDR1 is SGHVS and CDR2 is FNYEAQ. The CDR3 is 16 amino acids. CDR3 protein: CASSLSSGLWTDTQYF. The CDR3 coding sequence is TGTGCCAGCAGCCTATCATCAGGTCTTTGGACAGATACGCAGTATTTT.

The table lists this clone with many counts. Additional DNA sequences in this sample encode the identical CDR3. The chain employs TRBV7-9 and TRBJ2-7; 9 bases align to TRBD2. With 4 bases clipped from V and 5 bases from J, the junction kept 6 bases outside the gene matches. Germline CDR1 is SEHNR and CDR2 is FQNEAQ (reference sequence). This CDR3 has 14 residues. The CDR3 DNA sequence: TGTGCCAGCAGCTCTTCTAGCGGGGCCCACGAGCAGTACTTC. Translation gives CASSSSSGAHEQYF.

This clone was seen many times. V is TRBV7-3 and J is TRBJ2-3, with 11 positions matching TRBD2. In germline, CDR1 is SGHTA, CDR2 FQGTGA. This CDR3 is 16 amino acids long. The trim removed 0 bases at V and 5 bases at J, leaving 4 bases unmatched. The CDR3 DNA sequence: TGTGCCAGCAGCTTAACTGTAGCGGGGGGGCAAGATACGCAGTATTTT. Translation: CASSLTVAGGQDTQYF.

This clone has a count of ten or more. The V gene is TRBV5-5, the J gene TRBJ2-4; D might be TRBD2 (5 bases). CDR3 size: 17 residues. CDR1 and CDR2 (germline): SGHKS, YYEKEE (reference sequence). With 1 base removed from V and 0 bases from J, the gap between germline ends came to 14 bases. The CDR3 reads CASSLTSSGLAKNIQYF. The CDR3 bases are TGTGCCAGCAGCTTGACTTCCAGCGGCCTAGCCAAAAACATTCAGTACTTC.

This clone was seen at least ten times. The chain links TRBV6-4 to TRBJ1-2; 10 nucleotides agree with TRBD1. Germline trimming cut 0 bases from V and 8 bases from J; bases unmatched to any gene: 6. This CDR3 is 15 amino acids long. Per germline, CDR1 MRHNA and CDR2 SNTAGT. CDR3 coding DNA: TGTGCCAGCAGTGACTCGGGACAGGGGCGTAGCGGCTACACCTTC. This encodes CASSDSGQGRSGYTF.

V is TRBV4-3 and J is TRBJ2-1; D unclear. The V end lost 3 bases, the J end lost 7 bases, and 25 bases lay between the germline ends. From germline, CDR1 is LGHNA and CDR2 YSLEER. The CDR3 has 18 residues. CDR3 loop: CASSQLTQTEAIGNEQFF. The DNA of the CDR3 is TGCGCCAGCAGCCAGTTGACTCAGACCGAAGCCATCGGGAATGAGCAGTTCTTC.

This clone was counted between two and nine times. The rearrangement uses TRBV6-6 and TRBJ1-1, with D perhaps matching TRBD1 (5 bases). Germline CDR1 is MNHNY and CDR2 is SVGAGI (reference sequence). V was trimmed by 10 bases and J by 11 bases, leaving 23 bases between them. This CDR3 region has 13 residues. CDR3 sequence: CATFQMGRGDAFF. The CDR3 DNA follows: TGTGCCACCTTCCAAATGGGGAGGGGAGACGCTTTCTTT.

The chain couples TRBV10-3 to TRBJ1-2, with D unclear. V lost 2 bases and J 8 bases, leaving 15 bases between the germline ends. Germline V CDR1 and CDR2: ENHRY, SYGVKD. The CDR3 runs to 14 residues. Here the CDR3 reads CAISEAQARRGYTF. The CDR3 DNA reads as TGTGCCATCAGTGAGGCCCAGGCCCGGAGGGGCTACACCTTC.